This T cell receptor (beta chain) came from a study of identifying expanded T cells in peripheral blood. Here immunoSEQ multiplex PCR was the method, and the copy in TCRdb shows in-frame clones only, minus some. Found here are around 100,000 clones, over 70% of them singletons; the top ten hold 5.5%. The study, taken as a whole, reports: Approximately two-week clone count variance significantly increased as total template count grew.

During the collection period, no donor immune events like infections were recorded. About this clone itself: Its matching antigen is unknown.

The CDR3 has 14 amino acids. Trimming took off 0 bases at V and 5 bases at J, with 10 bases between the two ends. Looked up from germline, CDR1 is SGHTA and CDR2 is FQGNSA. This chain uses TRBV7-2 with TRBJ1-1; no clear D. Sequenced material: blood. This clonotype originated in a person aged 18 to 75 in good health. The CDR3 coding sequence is TGTGCCAGCAGCTTAGCGCCCGGGCGAACTGAAGCTTTCTTT. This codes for CASSLAPGRTEAFF.